The TCR beta chain under discussion was sequenced for a study of OX40 agonist ivuxolimab in advanced cancers. This CDR3 contains 14 residues. Germline CDR1 SNHLY, CDR2 FYNNEI. The V segment lost 7 bases and the J segment 0 bases; nucleotides outside the gene matches: 5. If patients had autoimmune disease history or systemic immunosuppression, they were excluded. With baseline, cycle 4 day 1, and cycle 7 day 1 as timepoints, blood was sampled. In its sample, this clone was seen a few times. Assay: immunoSEQ multiplex PCR; the TCRdb copy retains only in-frame clones and omits some. The sample contains tens of thousands of clones, about 79% of which appear only once.

This chain connects TRBV2 to TRBJ2-7; the match to TRBD1 covers 8 bases. The TCR comes from an adult with an advanced solid tumor such as melanoma, head and neck, liver or kidney cancer. Sequencing used CD4+ or CD8+ T cells sorted from blood, obtained in a trial of the OX40 agonist ivuxolimab. The CDR3 coding sequence is TGTGCCAGCACACCGGACAGGGCCTCCTACGAGCAGTACTTC. Translated: CASTPDRASYEQYF.